A single sample gave rise to the 23 T cell receptor beta chains below, sequenced in a study of cytomegalovirus exposure and HLA in healthy donors. Use of 60 Vbeta and 13 Jbeta primers characterized the PCR. Using immunoSEQ multiplex PCR, the repertoire was profiled, and TCRdb retains in-frame clones only, with some absent. The data show 130,000 to 150,000 clones, around 77% seen once. Sequencing was performed on PBMCs. These receptor sequences come from a woman aged 45-60 years in good health and CMV-seronegative.

Here the CDR3 DNA reads TGTGCCATCTCGGATGGGGCAGGGTCTAACTATGGCTACACCTTC. The encoded protein is CAISDGAGSNYGYTF. The rearrangement uses TRBV10-3 and TRBJ1-2; TRBD1 might be the D (5 bases). The CDR3 is made up of 15 amino acids. V lost 8 bases, J lost 0 bases, and 16 bases lay in between. Germline V gene sequence: CDR1 ENHRY, CDR2 SYGVKD.

The V call is TRBV29-1, the J call TRBJ2-1, with TRBD2 matching over 8 bases. The CDR3 sequence is 14 residues long. V shed 7 bases, J shed 9 bases, and the junction held 14 bases outside the gene matches. Germline loops: CDR1 SQVTM, CDR2 ANQGSEA. The CDR3 region is CSAYSGTSYREQFF. The CDR3 nucleotides are TGCAGCGCCTACTCCGGGACTAGTTATCGTGAGCAGTTCTTC.

The chain combines TRBV4-1 with TRBJ1-2; TRBD1 matches at 9 bases. With V trimmed by 5 bases and J by 7 bases, 8 bases remained unmatched. Germline CDR1 MGHRA, CDR2 YSYEKL. The CDR3 covers 14 residues. As DNA, the CDR3 is TGCGCCAGCAGCGCCCCGGGACAGGGAGGTGGCTACACCTTC. Its translation: CASSAPGQGGGYTF.

This rearrangement joins TRBV12-5 to TRBJ1-5, with a weak D call TRBD1 (6 bases). Germline-derived CDR1 and CDR2 are LGHNT and FRNRAP. V lost 9 bases, J lost 5 bases, and 11 bases lay in between. CDR3 length: 12 amino acids. The CDR3 sequence is CASSEGDQPQHF. The DNA of the CDR3 is TGTGCTAGCTCAGAGGGGGATCAGCCCCAGCATTTT.

This clone has more than one count but fewer than ten. The rearrangement links TRBV28 to TRBJ2-1; D might be TRBD2 (6 bases). CDR1 and CDR2 from the germline V gene are MDHEN and SYDVKM. V was trimmed by 5 bases and J by 4 bases, leaving 12 bases between them. The CDR3 extends over 14 amino acids. The CDR3 DNA reads TGTGCCAGCAGTCAAACGGGGGATTACAATGAGCAGTTCTTC. This gives the protein CASSQTGDYNEQFF.

The CDR3 nucleotides are TGCAGCGTCCTGGCGGGCGGCTATGGCTACACCTTC. It is translated as CSVLAGGYGYTF. This chain connects TRBV29-1 to TRBJ1-2; D is undetermined. Germline V gives CDR1 SQVTM, CDR2 ANQGSEA. V was shortened by 6 bases and J by 4 bases, with 12 bases between the two germline ends. CDR3 length equals 12 residues. Full variable domain (rest looked up from reference TRBV29-1 and TRBJ1-2): SAVISQKPSRDICQRGTSLTIQCQVDSQVTMMFWYRQQPGQSLTLIATANQGSEATYESGFVIDKFPISRPNLTFSTLTVSNMSPEDSSIYLCSVLAGGYGYTFGSGTRLTVV.

V and J are TRBV19 and TRBJ1-2; tentatively, D is TRBD1 (5 bases). V gave up 4 bases and J gave up 6 bases, with 21 bases separating them. Germline V gene data show CDR1 as LNHDA and CDR2 as SQIVND (reference sequence). This CDR3 comprises 16 residues. The CDR3 sequence is CASSTQTLRRGHGYTF. DNA of the CDR3: TGTGCCAGTAGTACCCAGACCCTCCGGAGGGGTCATGGCTACACCTTC.

V is TRBV19 and J is TRBJ2-3; weak D call: TRBD2 (5 bases). The V end was cut by 9 bases, the J end by 6 bases, with 16 bases between. Germline V lookup: CDR1 LNHDA, CDR2 SQIVND (reference sequence). CDR3 length: 13 amino acids. Here the CDR3 reads CASLGGESDTQYF. CDR3 in DNA: TGTGCCAGCCTCGGTGGGGAGAGTGATACGCAGTATTTT.

This chain joins TRBV14 and TRBJ2-1, with 10 bases fitting TRBD2. Per the germline V gene, CDR1 is SGHDN and CDR2 is FVKESK. The CDR3 consists of 15 residues. V lost 3 bases to trimming and J lost 4 bases; unmatched junction nucleotides: 3. CDR3: CASSHRAGGYNEQFF. The CDR3 DNA follows: TGTGCCAGCAGCCATAGAGCGGGGGGGTACAATGAGCAGTTCTTC.

The chain has TRBV13 and TRBJ2-3; D might be TRBD1 (6 bases). V gave up 2 bases and J gave up 3 bases, with 12 bases separating them. CDR3 length equals 15 residues. The germline gives CDR1 PRHDT, CDR2 FYEKMQ (reference sequence). The CDR3 loop is CASSLLQGITDTQYF. DNA for the CDR3: TGTGCCAGCAGCTTACTACAGGGTATAACAGATACGCAGTATTTT.

This chain joins TRBV29-1 and TRBJ1-1, with D possibly matching TRBD1 (6 bases). The CDR3 is 15 amino acids. The germline gives CDR1 SQVTM, CDR2 ANQGSEA. V was shortened by 5 bases and J by 0 bases, with 16 bases between the two germline ends. CDR3 amino acids: CSVLTRGLMNTEAFF. The CDR3 nucleotides are TGCAGCGTTTTGACCAGGGGCCTTATGAACACTGAAGCTTTCTTT. Together with reference TRBV29-1 and TRBJ1-1, the CDR3 gives the full variable domain: SAVISQKPSRDICQRGTSLTIQCQVDSQVTMMFWYRQQPGQSLTLIATANQGSEATYESGFVIDKFPISRPNLTFSTLTVSNMSPEDSSIYLCSVLTRGLMNTEAFFGQGTRLTVV.

This chain joins TRBV5-6 and TRBJ1-6, with TRBD1 identical over 7 bases. The germline V gene encodes CDR1 SGHDT and CDR2 YYEEEE. The junction had 2 bases not matched to a gene; V was cut back by 2 bases and J by 0 bases. The CDR3 totals 16 residues. CDR3 sequence (DNA): TGTGCCAGCAGCTTCGGGACAGCCTCCTATAATTCACCCCTCCACTTT. Translating gives CASSFGTASYNSPLHF.

The genes are TRBV18 and TRBJ1-1; 9 positions agree with TRBD1. Germline trimming cut 3 bases from V and 1 base from J; bases unmatched to any gene: 9. The CDR3 extends over 17 amino acids. Germline V lookup: CDR1 KGHSH, CDR2 LQKENI. In DNA form, the CDR3 reads TGTGCCAGCTCACCGTCTTTAGGGACAGGGAAGAACACTGAAGCTTTCTTT. It encodes CASSPSLGTGKNTEAFF.

This clone was observed a few times. V gene TRBV7-9 combines with J gene TRBJ1-5; D unclear. This CDR3 spans 12 amino acids. Looked up from germline, CDR1 is SEHNR and CDR2 is FQNEAQ (reference sequence). V lost 1 base and J lost 5, with 3 bases in between. Here the CDR3 DNA reads TGTGCCAGCAGCTTAGACTATCAGCCCCAGCATTTT. It is translated as CASSLDYQPQHF.

CDR3 sequence: CSAETGWGEQYF. CDR3 in DNA: TGCAGCGCAGAGACAGGGTGGGGCGAGCAGTACTTC. The chain employs TRBV29-1 and TRBJ2-7; 7 bases are shared with TRBD1. V was pared by 7 bases and J by 6 bases, with 9 bases of the junction left unmatched. Germline CDR1 and CDR2: SQVTM and ANQGSEA. This CDR3 comprises 12 residues.

This clone was seen just once. The J gene is TRBJ1-2, the V gene TRBV5-1; 7 nucleotides line up with TRBD1. The CDR3 spans 15 residues. Looked up from germline, CDR1 is SGHRS and CDR2 is YFSETQ. V shed 1 base and J 2 bases; nucleotides not matched to a gene: 5. The CDR3 loop is CASSLSGQTNYGYTF. The CDR3, as DNA: TGCGCCAGCAGCTTGTCGGGACAGACAAACTATGGCTACACCTTC.

This chain links TRBV7-2 with TRBJ2-1; 11 nucleotides align to TRBD1. This CDR3 has 15 amino acids. Germline V lookup: CDR1 SGHTA, CDR2 FQGNSA. V lost 5 bases to trimming and J lost 7 bases; unmatched junction nucleotides: 7. In nucleotides, the CDR3 is TGTGCCAGCAGCGATGGACAGGGGGCCTGGAATGAGCAGTTCTTC. Amino acids: CASSDGQGAWNEQFF.

V is TRBV18 and J is TRBJ1-4; tentative D call: TRBD1 (6 bases). V lost 4 bases to trimming and J lost 6 bases, with 15 bases between them. Germline CDR1 is KGHSH and CDR2 is LQKENI. The CDR3 totals 15 residues. The CDR3, as DNA: TGTGCCAGCTCACTTACGACAGGTCTTGATGAAAAACTGTTTTTT. Protein sequence: CASSLTTGLDEKLFF.

The V gene is TRBV2, the J gene TRBJ2-7, with D uncertain. The CDR3 is 13 amino acids. The V end was cut by 1 base, the J end by 3 bases, with 7 bases between. Germline CDR1 SNHLY, CDR2 FYNNEI. This CDR3 reads CASSEGQYYEQYF. The DNA for the CDR3 is TGTGCCAGCAGTGAAGGACAATACTACGAGCAGTACTTC.

The rearrangement joins TRBV19 to TRBJ1-4; 8 bases line up with TRBD1. Germline V CDR1 and CDR2: LNHDA, SQIVND (reference sequence). Trimming cost V 6 bases and J 4 bases; bases outside gene matches: 7. The length of the CDR3 is 15 residues. The DNA for the CDR3 is TGTGCCAGTAGGCCCAGGGGGCAGGTTAATGAAAAACTGTTTTTT. Translation gives CASRPRGQVNEKLFF.

CDR3 sequence reads: CASSLYSPLHF. CDR3 nucleotide sequence: TGTGCCAGCAGTCTTTATTCACCCCTCCACTTT. This chain connects TRBV2 to TRBJ1-6; D is uncertain. Between the trimmed V and J ends, which lost 5 bases and 8 bases, there was a span of 4 bases. Germline V gene sequence: CDR1 SNHLY, CDR2 FYNNEI. The CDR3 is made up of 11 amino acids.

The chain uses TRBV5-1 and TRBJ2-3, with D possibly being TRBD2 (5 bases). Trimming removed 4 bases at V and 1 base at J, with 10 bases between. The CDR3 covers 14 residues. From germline, CDR1 is SGHRS and CDR2 YFSETQ. CDR3 sequence reads: CASSHGVGTDTQYF. In nucleotides, the CDR3 is TGCGCCAGCAGCCACGGGGTGGGCACAGATACGCAGTATTTT.

The CDR3 DNA is TGCGCCAGCAGCCCCAAAAACTATCTCGATGAGCAGTTCTTC. Amino acids: CASSPKNYLDEQFF. The chain joins TRBV4-3 to TRBJ2-1; D not certain. CDR1 LGHNA and CDR2 YSLEER come from the germline V gene. Between the trimmed V and J ends, which lost 4 bases and 8 bases, there was a span of 15 bases. This CDR3 comprises 14 residues.